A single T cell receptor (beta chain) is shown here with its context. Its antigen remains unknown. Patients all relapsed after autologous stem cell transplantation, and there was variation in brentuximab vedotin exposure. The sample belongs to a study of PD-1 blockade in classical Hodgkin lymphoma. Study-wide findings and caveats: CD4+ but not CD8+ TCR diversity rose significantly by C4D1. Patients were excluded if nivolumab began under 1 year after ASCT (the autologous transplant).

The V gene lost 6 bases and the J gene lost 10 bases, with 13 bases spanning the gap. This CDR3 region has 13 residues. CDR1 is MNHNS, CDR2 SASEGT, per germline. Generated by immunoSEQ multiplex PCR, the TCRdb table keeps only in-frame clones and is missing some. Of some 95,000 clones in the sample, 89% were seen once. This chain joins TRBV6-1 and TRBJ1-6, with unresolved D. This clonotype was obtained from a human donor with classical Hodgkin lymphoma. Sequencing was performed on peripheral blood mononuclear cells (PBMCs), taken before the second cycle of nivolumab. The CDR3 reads CASRLEGGSPLHF. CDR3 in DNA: TGTGCCAGCAGGCTCGAGGGTGGCTCACCCCTCCACTTT.